This T cell receptor (beta chain) was identified during a study of PD-L1 blockade in urothelial cancer. In the study overall: In the patient group, most of the roughly 30 were males with bladder-origin urothelial cancer. Timepoints chosen for blood analysis were 3 weeks (second dose) and 6 weeks after treatment start.

TCRdb's copy holds only in-frame clones and misses some; the assay was immunoSEQ multiplex PCR. Of 55,000 to 70,000 clones in the sample, 82% were seen once. Deletions cut 5 bases from V and 0 bases from J, with 4 bases between. CDR3 length: 12 amino acids. From germline, CDR1 is PRHDT and CDR2 FYEKMQ (reference sequence). The chain employs TRBV13 and TRBJ1-1; D gene uncertain. This clonotype was obtained from a man in his 70s with urothelial cancer. The material sequenced was PBMCs, taken around atezolizumab (anti-PD-L1) treatment. Written as DNA, the CDR3 is TGTGCCAGCAGCGTCATGAACACTGAAGCTTTCTTT. Amino acids: CASSVMNTEAFF. Combining the CDR3 with reference TRBV13 and TRBJ1-1 gives the whole variable domain AAGVIQSPRHLIKEKRETATLKCYPIPRHDTVYWYQQGPGQDPQFLISFYEKMQSDKGSIPDRFSAQQFSDYHSELNMSSLELGDSALYFCASSVMNTEAFFGQGTRLTVV.